These 15 T cell receptor beta chains came from one sample sequenced in a study of shared clonotypes between healthy human individuals. Sequencing was performed with immunoSEQ multiplex PCR; in TCRdb, only in-frame clones are kept and a portion is missing. The table records about 1.5 million clones, 95% to 99% of them present only once. The specimen was naive CD4+ T cells sorted from blood. As for subset: CD45RA+ positively selected. These receptors were collected from a man aged 30 to 39 in good health.

Concerning this clone itself: Other DNA variants within this sample encode the same CDR3. This chain connects TRBV5-5 to TRBJ2-7, with D perhaps TRBD2 (5 bases). V was cut by 0 bases and J by 1 base, with 8 bases left in between. The CDR3 length is 14 residues. Germline V gives CDR1 SGHKS, CDR2 YYEKEE (reference sequence). CDR3 residues: CASSLVGGSYEQYF. CDR3 bases: TGTGCCAGCAGCTTGGTTGGCGGGTCCTACGAGCAGTACTTC.

This clone appeared once. The chain employs TRBV15 and TRBJ1-2; the D is unclear. Trimming stripped 1 base from V and 5 bases from J, with 8 bases between. This CDR3 has 13 residues. CDR1 and CDR2 (germline): LNHNV, YYDKDF (reference sequence). Written as DNA, the CDR3 is TGTGCCACCAGCAGAGCCGCGGGGTATGGCTACACCTTC. The encoded protein is CATSRAAGYGYTF.

This rearrangement joins TRBV5-4 to TRBJ1-5; 10 bases line up with TRBD1. Germline V CDR1 and CDR2: SGHNT, YYREEE (reference sequence). The length of the CDR3 is 15 residues. Trimming at V came to 4 bases and at J to 5 bases, leaving 6 bases not matched to a gene. The CDR3 sequence: CASSNLDRGDQPQHF. Written as DNA, the CDR3 is TGTGCCAGCAGCAACCTGGACAGGGGGGATCAGCCCCAGCATTTT. Variable domain in full (rest from reference TRBV5-4 and TRBJ1-5): ETGVTQSPTHLIKTRGQQVTLRCSSQSGHNTVSWYQQALGQGPQFIFQYYREEENGRGNFPPRFSGLQFPNYSSELNVNALELDDSALYLCASSNLDRGDQPQHFGDGTRLSIL.

The chain has TRBV7-2 and TRBJ2-7; 15 bases align to TRBD2. The CDR3 length is 17 residues. The V gene's germline CDR1 is SGHTA and CDR2 FQGNSA. J gave up 7 bases and V 1 base, and 8 bases lay outside the gene matches. CDR3 loop: CASSLVGLAGGAFEQYF. The CDR3 nucleotides read TGTGCCAGCAGCTTAGTGGGACTAGCGGGAGGTGCTTTTGAGCAGTACTTC.

The chain links TRBV5-5 to TRBJ2-7, with 9 bases identical to TRBD2. This CDR3 has 14 amino acids. Germline assignment: CDR1 SGHKS and CDR2 YYEKEE (reference sequence). V dropped 4 bases and J dropped 0; count of bases not matched to a gene: 2. This CDR3 is CASSHSGSSYEQYF. DNA for the CDR3: TGTGCCAGCAGCCATAGCGGGAGCTCCTACGAGCAGTACTTC.

The chain joins TRBV19 to TRBJ1-4; 7 bases are a match to TRBD1. With V trimmed by 1 base and J by 5 bases, 1 base remained unmatched. The CDR3 covers 14 residues. Germline CDR1 is LNHDA and CDR2 is SQIVND (reference sequence). In DNA form, the CDR3 reads TGTGCCAGTAGTATAGGCAGGGGGAATGAAAAACTGTTTTTT. Protein product: CASSIGRGNEKLFF.

The rearrangement joins TRBV10-3 to TRBJ2-3; TRBD2 agrees at 7 bases. V was pared by 6 bases and J by 5 bases, with 5 bases of the junction left unmatched. Germline CDR1 ENHRY, CDR2 SYGVKD. The CDR3 contains 13 residues. CDR3: CAIRGSSGDTQYF. The CDR3 DNA sequence: TGTGCCATCAGGGGGTCTAGCGGAGATACGCAGTATTTT.

Details on this clone: Other DNA sequences in this specimen translate into the identical CDR3. V and J are TRBV27 and TRBJ1-2; 7 bases fit TRBD1. CDR1 MNHEY and CDR2 SMNVEV come from the germline V gene (reference sequence). The CDR3 covers 13 residues. J gave up 2 bases and V 5 bases, and 2 bases lay outside the gene matches. This chain's CDR3 is CASSPTGNYGYTF. Written as DNA, the CDR3 is TGTGCCAGCAGTCCGACAGGGAACTATGGCTACACCTTC.

The chain couples TRBV28 to TRBJ1-5, with 10 bases lining up with TRBD1. V was clipped by 2 bases and J by 5 bases; unmatched bases: 3. CDR3 length equals 15 residues. Germline CDR1 MDHEN, CDR2 SYDVKM. Written as DNA, the CDR3 is TGTGCCAGCAGTTTAAGACAGGGGGCTTATCAGCCCCAGCATTTT. As protein: CASSLRQGAYQPQHF.

The rearrangement uses TRBV28 and TRBJ1-2; D call uncertain. CDR1 and CDR2 (germline): MDHEN, SYDVKM. The CDR3 is 14 residues long. V lost 6 bases and J 4 bases, leaving 15 bases between the germline ends. CDR3 loop: CASSFNDAGYGYTF. The CDR3 region has the DNA TGTGCCAGCAGCTTTAATGACGCGGGCTATGGCTACACCTTC.

This rearrangement joins TRBV2 to TRBJ1-2; D unresolved. Germline values: CDR1 SNHLY, CDR2 FYNNEI. The CDR3 is 14 residues long. Trimming took 1 base from V and 8 from J, leaving 14 bases between them. CDR3 region: CASSEDVGKSGYTF. The CDR3 coding sequence is TGTGCCAGCAGTGAAGACGTGGGGAAGTCGGGCTACACCTTC.

J is TRBJ2-3 and V is TRBV11-1; possibly TRBD1 for D (5 bases). The CDR3 has 12 amino acids. Germline CDR1 reads SGHAT; CDR2 reads FQDESV (reference sequence). V was clipped by 6 bases and J by 5 bases, with 9 bases between them. The DNA for the CDR3 is TGTGCCAGCAGACAGGATTTAGATACGCAGTATTTT. Translating gives CASRQDLDTQYF.

The CDR3, as DNA: TGTGCCAGCAGCTTGGATGGGACCCCCCTTAGCGGCCAAGAGACCCAGTACTTC. The encoded protein is CASSLDGTPLSGQETQYF. The rearrangement joins TRBV5-6 to TRBJ2-5; a possible D gene is TRBD2 (6 bases). The V and J ends lost 0 bases and 1 base respectively, with 19 bases between them. Germline assignment: CDR1 SGHDT and CDR2 YYEEEE. This CDR3 has 18 amino acids.

V and J are TRBV28 and TRBJ1-2, with TRBD1 matching 10 bases. The J segment lost 1 base and the V segment lost 3 bases, leaving 5 bases of the junction unmatched. This CDR3 is 16 amino acids long. Per germline, CDR1 MDHEN and CDR2 SYDVKM. The CDR3 DNA reads as TGTGCCAGCAGTTTCGGGACAGGGGACCTTAACTATGGCTACACCTTC. This codes for CASSFGTGDLNYGYTF.

The J gene is TRBJ1-2, the V gene TRBV2; 7 bases map to TRBD1. The germline V gene encodes CDR1 SNHLY and CDR2 FYNNEI. The V and J ends lost 1 base and 4 bases, in that order; junction bases with no gene match: 0. This CDR3 region has 13 residues. CDR3: CASSEGTGYGYTF. The CDR3 DNA is TGTGCCAGCAGTGAAGGGACAGGCTATGGCTACACCTTC.